The rows below give T cell receptor beta chains drawn from one sample of a study of T-cell memory formation after mild COVID-19. MiXCR was run by TCRdb on the 5' RACE reads, yielding one entry per CDR3 protein. The repertoire consists of just over 350,000 distinct CDR3 sequences, with approximately 15% occurring once and the leading ten covering around a fifth. The sequencing sample was made of PBMCs or a T cell subset sorted from them (not recorded which). Every receptor here comes from a man aged 18-30 years who had mild COVID-19 (a few samples of this study predate the infection). Cell type and time point are not known. CDR3s include the opening cysteine and the closing phenylalanine or tryptophan. A clone size is listed for some rows: how often the clone was seen (once, few, many), or a class if it is expanded.

>TRBV7-2|few
CASSSEAGRAYEQYF
>TRBV6-1|once
CASSEGTFNQPQHF
>TRBV11-3|.
CASSSTYGPSSDTQYF
>TRBV7-2|few
CASSLTGAGDEQFF
>TRBV12-3/TRBV12-4|many
CASSFGQPEKLFF
>TRBV19|few
CASRFRDSHNQPQHF
>TRBV7-9|.
CASSLLHNYGYTF
>TRBV2|many
CASIVEPYEQYF
>TRBV18|.
CASSPMVGQAVGAYNEQFF
>TRBV12-3/TRBV12-4|.
CASSLSRATYEQYF
>TRBV4-1|few
CASSQDPGRSGNTIYF
>TRBV6-5|.
CASSGENPNLGYGYTF
>TRBV29-1|.
CSVSDSSTDTQYF
>TRBV28|few
CASSLGQGFGEYYGYTF
>TRBV24-1|few
CATSDTGDNQPQHF
>TRBV19|.
CASSRAYQETQYF
>TRBV5-6|few
CASSLVGGIYGYTF
>TRBV5-1|.
CASSFEDRDIQYF
>TRBV4-1|few
CASSQDPGGWYSNSNQPQHF
>TRBV7-9|.
CASSLAGRGMNTEAFF
>TRBV9|.
CASSPLRWNTEAFF
>TRBV6-5|.
CASSYGIASHYGYTF
>TRBV7-9|.
CASSPPVGELFF